A single sample gave rise to the 22 T cell receptor beta chains below, sequenced in a study of blood T cells in healthy people across ages. A second roughly 6 to 11 cycle PCR used barcoded and J-beta primers. TCRdb reprocessed the 5' RACE reads via MiXCR and lists one record per CDR3 protein. This table has roughly 800,000 distinct CDR3 sequences, about three fifths appearing once. Sample: blood. The source is a man aged 30-40 years in good health.

This chain connects TRBV20-1 to TRBJ2-3; the match to TRBD2 covers 14 bases. This CDR3 is 17 amino acids long. The V gene end was trimmed by 1 base and the J gene end by 1 base; junction bases not matched to a gene: 4. Germline CDR1 DFQATT, CDR2 SNEGSKA (reference sequence). CDR3 residues: CSARGLTSGGGTDTQYF. The CDR3 nucleotides read TGCAGTGCTAGAGGCCTGACTAGCGGGGGGGGCACAGATACGCAGTATTTT.

This chain joins TRBV25-1 and TRBJ2-5, with 11 bases aligning to TRBD1. Germline V gene data show CDR1 as MGHDK and CDR2 as SYGVNS. With 3 bases clipped from V and 5 bases from J, the junction kept 5 bases outside the gene matches. The CDR3 totals 15 residues. This chain's CDR3 is CASSDWTGGQETQYF. The CDR3 coding sequence is TGTGCCAGCAGTGATTGGACAGGGGGCCAGGAGACCCAGTACTTC. The variable domain in full, completed from reference TRBV25-1 and TRBJ2-5, reads EADIYQTPRYLVIGTGKKITLECSQTMGHDKMYWYQQDPGMELHLIHYSYGVNSTEKGDLSSESTVSRIRTEHFPLTLESARPSHTSQYLCASSDWTGGQETQYFGPGTRLLVL.

This chain joins TRBV6-5 and TRBJ2-4; either TRBD1 or TRBD2 may fit D (5 bases each). CDR3 length: 14 amino acids. V was cut by 6 bases and J by 6 bases, with 15 bases left in between. Germline-derived CDR1 and CDR2 are MNHEY and SVGAGI. CDR3 nucleotide sequence: TGTGCCAGCAGAGGCTTGGGGGTTGGAAACATTCAGTACTTC. As protein: CASRGLGVGNIQYF.

V usage is TRBV5-1 and J usage is TRBJ1-1; TRBD1 agrees at 12 bases. This CDR3 comprises 18 residues. Germline lookup yields CDR1 SGHRS and CDR2 YFSETQ. V lost 2 bases, J lost 3 bases, and 11 bases stayed unmatched. DNA of the CDR3: TGCGCCAGCAGCTTTCCAGGGACAGGGGGCGTATCGGACACTGAAGCTTTCTTT. Its translation: CASSFPGTGGVSDTEAFF.

The CDR3 region is CASSFRDRGEGYTF. CDR3 coding DNA: TGTGCCAGCAGCTTCCGGGACAGGGGTGAAGGCTACACCTTC. The chain is built from TRBV7-2 and TRBJ1-2; 10 nucleotides align to TRBD1. CDR3 length: 14 amino acids. V lost 3 bases and J lost 8; bases outside the gene matches: 6. Germline values: CDR1 SGHTA, CDR2 FQGNSA.

V gene TRBV18 combines with J gene TRBJ1-2; D not certain. Between the trimmed V and J ends, which lost 6 bases and 7 bases, there was a span of 27 bases. CDR1 KGHSH and CDR2 LQKENI come from the germline V gene. The CDR3 has 17 residues. The CDR3 loop reads CASSLIVPGGSAVGYTF. CDR3 DNA sequence: TGTGCCAGCTCCCTGATCGTGCCGGGCGGGTCCGCGGTTGGCTACACCTTC.

This clonotype has a handful of counts. The chain links TRBV14 to TRBJ2-3, with D possibly being TRBD1 or TRBD2 (5 bases each). The CDR3 is made up of 15 amino acids. The V and J ends lost 1 base and 2 bases respectively, with 10 bases between them. CDR1 SGHDN and CDR2 FVKESK come from the germline V gene. This CDR3 is CASSQGWDLTDTQYF. CDR3 sequence (DNA): TGTGCCAGCAGCCAAGGCTGGGACCTCACAGATACGCAGTATTTT.

This clonotype was seen once. The chain couples TRBV7-2 to TRBJ2-1; D is unresolved. V lost 6 bases and J 3 bases, leaving 18 bases between the germline ends. Germline-derived CDR1 and CDR2 are SGHTA and FQGNSA. The CDR3 is 16 amino acids. The CDR3 DNA sequence: TGTGCCAGCAGGTCTCTCAGTGGGCCCTTCTACAATGAGCAGTTCTTC. This sequence encodes CASRSLSGPFYNEQFF.

In this sample, this clonotype turned up a few times. The chain uses TRBV7-2 and TRBJ2-1, with TRBD2 matching over 8 bases. Germline V gives CDR1 SGHTA, CDR2 FQGNSA. There are 16 residues in the CDR3. J lost 7 bases, V lost 2 bases, and 10 bases had no gene match. The CDR3 sequence is CASSLRGTRSLNEQFF. CDR3 bases: TGTGCCAGCAGCTTAAGAGGGACTAGATCGTTGAATGAGCAGTTCTTC.

This clonotype came up a few times. CDR3: CSARLIAGALYEQYF. The CDR3 DNA reads TGCAGTGCTCGACTAATTGCGGGAGCTTTGTACGAGCAGTACTTC. The chain carries TRBV20-1 and TRBJ2-5; 7 bases map to TRBD2. The J call may be faulty, since TRBJ2-7 better matches the DNA end. Germline values: CDR1 DFQATT, CDR2 SNEGSKA (reference sequence). The length of the CDR3 is 15 residues.

This clonotype has only a few counts. The J gene is TRBJ2-6, the V gene TRBV10-3; D uncertain. Trimming stripped 1 base from V and 2 bases from J, with 9 bases between. This CDR3 comprises 16 residues. Germline V gene lookup returns CDR1 ENHRY and CDR2 SYGVKD. CDR3 protein: CAISEFVTAGANVLTF. The CDR3 coding sequence is TGTGCCATCAGTGAGTTTGTAACAGCTGGGGCCAACGTCCTGACTTTC.

This chain joins TRBV11-2 and TRBJ2-5; D perhaps matches TRBD1 (6 bases). Germline loops: CDR1 SGHAT, CDR2 FQNNGV. CDR3 length equals 15 residues. Trimming took 2 bases from V and 4 from J, leaving 14 bases between them. In DNA form, the CDR3 reads TGTGCCAGCAGCTTATCCCAGGGGACGGCAGAGACCCAGTACTTC. This translates into CASSLSQGTAETQYF.

The table lists this clonotype with a count of one. The chain has TRBV20-1 and TRBJ1-4; D gene ambiguous. V was pared by 2 bases and J by 4 bases, with 11 bases between. In germline, CDR1 is DFQATT, CDR2 SNEGSKA (reference sequence). The CDR3 is 14 amino acids. Here the CDR3 reads CSARPGLDNEKLFF. CDR3 in DNA: TGCAGTGCTAGACCTGGACTGGATAATGAAAAACTGTTTTTT.

The rearrangement joins TRBV20-1 to TRBJ2-7; TRBD1 or TRBD2 may be the D gene (7 bases each). This CDR3 has 14 amino acids. The V gene lost 1 base and the J gene lost 4 bases, with 14 bases spanning the gap. Germline values: CDR1 DFQATT, CDR2 SNEGSKA (reference sequence). Written as DNA, the CDR3 is TGCAGTGCTAGAGTGCTGCAGGGGGGGTACGAGCAGTACTTC. This translates into CSARVLQGGYEQYF.

This sequence joins TRBV10-3 and TRBJ1-5; TRBD1 matches 7 bases. Germline V gene lookup returns CDR1 ENHRY and CDR2 SYGVKD. This CDR3 has 15 amino acids. Germline trimming cut 1 base from V and 6 bases from J; bases unmatched to any gene: 6. CDR3 sequence (DNA): TGTGCCATCAGTGAGTATGACAGGGCTTTTCAGCCCCAGCATTTT. This gives the protein CAISEYDRAFQPQHF.

This clonotype occurred once. The junction differs from germline at one of its ends, possibly a read error. The chain links TRBV28 to TRBJ1-5; TRBD1 is a possible D gene (6 bases). The CDR3 runs 13 residues. Germline-derived CDR1 and CDR2 are MDHEN and SYDVKM. The CDR3 nucleotides are TGCGCCAGCAGCGGTAGGGGGGGTCAGCCCCAGCATTTT. Its translation is CASSGRGGQPQHF. Together with reference TRBV28 and TRBJ1-5, the CDR3 gives the full variable domain: DVKVTQSSRYLVKRTGEKVFLECVQDMDHENMFWYRQDPGLGLRLIYFSYDVKMKEKGDIPEGYSVSREKKERFSLILESASTNQTSMYLCASSGRGGQPQHFGDGTRLSIL.

CDR3 sequence reads: CASSQDSGRAGDEQYF. The CDR3 bases are TGTGCCAGCAGCCAAGATAGCGGGCGCGCTGGGGACGAGCAGTACTTC. This sequence joins TRBV14 and TRBJ2-7; 7 bases are shared with TRBD2. V lost 0 bases and J lost 5; bases outside the gene matches: 10. Germline assignment: CDR1 SGHDN and CDR2 FVKESK. The CDR3 spans 16 residues.

This clonotype was detected only once. V is TRBV12-3 or TRBV12-4 and J is TRBJ2-1; no clear D gene. CDR3 length: 12 amino acids. V was trimmed by 6 bases and J by 6 bases, leaving 9 bases between them. This CDR3 is CASRLTPNEQFF. CDR3 bases: TGTGCCAGCAGATTAACCCCCAATGAGCAGTTCTTC.

The chain uses TRBV29-1 and TRBJ1-4; possibly TRBD1 for D (5 bases). The length of the CDR3 is 13 residues. Germline V gives CDR1 SQVTM, CDR2 ANQGSEA. V was pared by 5 bases and J by 2 bases, with 9 bases between. The CDR3 loop is CSVSRATNEKLFF. The CDR3 DNA follows: TGCAGCGTTTCCAGGGCGACTAATGAAAAACTGTTTTTT.

This chain uses TRBV20-1 with TRBJ2-3; D is ambiguous. Trimming took 5 bases from V and 6 from J, leaving 9 bases between them. The CDR3 spans 11 residues. The germline V gene has CDR1 DFQATT and CDR2 SNEGSKA (reference sequence). Here the CDR3 reads CSAPVSDTQYF. The CDR3 DNA follows: TGCAGTGCTCCTGTGTCGGATACGCAGTATTTT.

V is TRBV4-1 and J is TRBJ1-1, with D tentatively TRBD1 (6 bases). Germline assignment: CDR1 MGHRA and CDR2 YSYEKL. V was clipped by 6 bases and J by 6 bases, with 14 bases between them. The CDR3 totals 13 residues. CDR3 DNA: TGCGCCAGCAGACCAGGGGTCGCGGCTGAAGCTTTCTTT. It specifies CASRPGVAAEAFF.

The chain employs TRBV7-6 and TRBJ2-3; 9 bases map to TRBD2. This CDR3 comprises 15 residues. Trimming took 5 bases from V and 4 from J; bases not matched to a gene: 7. Germline CDR1 is SGHVS and CDR2 is FNYEAQ. The DNA for the CDR3 is TGTGCCAGCAGCCCCAATAGCGGGGGCTCAGATACGCAGTATTTT. Translation: CASSPNSGGSDTQYF.